A single TCR beta chain is shown here with its context. Here immunoSEQ multiplex PCR was the method, and the copy in TCRdb shows in-frame clones only, minus some. The data contain about 190,000 clones, more than 70% of them singletons. This sample was taken from a study of blood T cell repertoires in COVID-19. Across the study: Sources were T cells, B-cell-depleted T cells, or PBMCs; the material itself was cDNA or gDNA.

V shed 4 bases and J 1 base; nucleotides not matched to a gene: 6. From germline, CDR1 is SNHLY and CDR2 FYNNEI. CDR3 size: 15 residues. The source material was peripheral blood. The chain employs TRBV2 and TRBJ1-1, with 7 bases matching TRBD1. This clonotype was sampled from a man aged 45-65 years with active or convalescent COVID-19. The CDR3 DNA reads TGTGCCAGCAGTGCTAGACAGGGCCGGAACACTGAAGCTTTCTTT. Amino acid sequence: CASSARQGRNTEAFF.